A selection of T cell receptor beta chains follows, all from one sample in a study of regulatory T cells in long-lasting Graves disease. TCRdb recomputed calls from the multiplex PCR reads with MiXCR, one row per CDR3 protein. This sample has 600,000 to 650,000 distinct CDR3 sequences, with 16% found just once. These data were likewise used in another study, on T cells in Graves' hyperthyroidism and ophthalmopathy.

The sequencing here drew on peripheral blood mononuclear cells (PBMCs), taken at new diagnosis, from a patient treated with antithyroid drugs. The receptors originated from a woman younger than 45 with Graves disease. CDR3s include the opening cysteine and the closing phenylalanine or tryptophan. D genes are given only for firm matches. Expanded clones are given a class, and other clones once, few, many or no size at all.

>TRBV20-1|many|TRBJ2-7|TRBD2
TGCAGTGCTAGAGGGACTAGCGGGAGTTACGAGCAGTACTTC
CSARGTSGSYEQYF
>TRBV20-1|many|TRBJ2-7|NA
TGCAGTGCCGCCCGCCGGTCAGGGCCGACAAGATACTACGAGCAGTACTTC
CSAARRSGPTRYYEQYF
>TRBV11-2|many|TRBJ2-5|NA
TGTGCCAGCAGCTTAGCTTTTGGGGAACGGGGGGAGACCCAGTACTTC
CASSLAFGERGETQYF
>TRBV10-3|few|TRBJ1-1|NA
TGTGCCATCAGCACGGGACTTGGGGGGAACACTGAAGCTTTCTTT
CAISTGLGGNTEAFF
>TRBV7-2|NA|TRBJ2-2|NA
TGTGCCAGCAGCCGGGAGAGGAACACCGGGGAGCTGTTTTTT
CASSRERNTGELFF
>TRBV15|NA|TRBJ1-4|TRBD1
TGTGCCACCAGCAGGTCCGGGACAGGGAATGAAAAACTGTTTTTT
CATSRSGTGNEKLFF
>TRBV7-9|many|TRBJ2-7|TRBD2
TGTGCCAGCAGCCCCTGGGGGGGGAAGACCTACGAGCAGTACTTC
CASSPWGGKTYEQYF
>TRBV2|many|TRBJ2-1|TRBD1
TGTGCCAGCAGTTTAACAGGGGGCTTCTACAATGAGCAGTTCTTC
CASSLTGGFYNEQFF
>TRBV12-3/TRBV12-4|many|TRBJ1-4|NA
TGTGCCAGCAGCTCCGGGACAACGGGTGAAAAACTGTTTTTT
CASSSGTTGEKLFF
>TRBV29-1|few|TRBJ2-2|NA
TGCAGCGTTCTAATGGGGACGGAGCTGTTTTTT
CSVLMGTELFF
>TRBV20-1|many|TRBJ2-2|NA
TGCAGTGCGACCGAATCGAACACCGGGGAGCTGTTTTTT
CSATESNTGELFF
>TRBV24-1|few|TRBJ2-2|NA
TGTGCCACCAGTGATTTGCCCCCCAGGGGATCGGACACCGGGGAGCTGTTTTTT
CATSDLPPRGSDTGELFF
>TRBV19|NA|TRBJ2-4|TRBD1
TGTGCCAGTAGTATCCGGGACAGTTTGGTCGCCAAAAACATTCAGTACTTC
CASSIRDSLVAKNIQYF
>TRBV28|many|TRBJ1-1|NA
TGTGCCAGCAGTTTATGGGGAAGGGACACTGAAGCTTTCTTT
CASSLWGRDTEAFF
>TRBV28|many|TRBJ1-2|TRBD1
TGTGCCAGCAGTTTTTTCAGGCAGGGGGCTGGCTACACCTTC
CASSFFRQGAGYTF
>TRBV11-2|many|TRBJ1-4|NA
TGTGCCAGCAGCTTAAGGGGCCCTATAAGTGAAAAACTGTTTTTT
CASSLRGPISEKLFF
>TRBV6-1|NA|TRBJ1-1|NA
TGTGCCAGCAGTACGGGCCCGGTCGTAAACACTGAAGCTTTCTTT
CASSTGPVVNTEAFF
>TRBV10-1|many|TRBJ1-2|NA
TGCGCCAGCAGCCACGGGACGGTCGATCAACCGTCTGGCTACACCTTC
CASSHGTVDQPSGYTF
>TRBV20-1|many|TRBJ2-3|NA
TGCAGTGCTAGAGAAGGGGTTATGGGCACAGATACGCAGTATTTT
CSAREGVMGTDTQYF
>TRBV10-3|NA|TRBJ1-4|NA
TGTGCCATCAGTGAGTCGGGGCAGGACAGACTGTTTTTT
CAISESGQDRLFF
>TRBV4-1|few|TRBJ1-5|NA
TGCGCCAGCAGCCCTCGACACGACCAAAGCAATCAGCCCCAGCATTTT
CASSPRHDQSNQPQHF
>TRBV20-1|few|TRBJ2-1|TRBD2
TGCAGTGCCTCTCGAGCGGGAACGCCTAACCGGAATGAGCAGTTCTTC
CSASRAGTPNRNEQFF
>TRBV28|many|TRBJ2-5|TRBD2
TGTGCCAGCACTCCCCCGCGGGGGGGGTTGGAGACCCAGTACTTC
CASTPPRGGLETQYF
>TRBV28|few|TRBJ1-4|NA
TGTGCCAGCAGTATAACAGGGATACTGGCAACTAATGAAAAACTGTTTTTT
CASSITGILATNEKLFF
>TRBV3-1|many|TRBJ1-2|NA
TGTGCCAGCAGCCAAGTGCCAGGCTATGGCTACACCTTC
CASSQVPGYGYTF
>TRBV11-2|NA|TRBJ2-3|TRBD2
TGCGCCAGCAGCCAAGAGACCCTCGGGAGGGTTACGCAGTATTTT
CASSQETLGRVTQYF
>TRBV11-2|many|TRBJ2-7|NA
TGTGCCAGCAGCTTAGGCGCCGGGACCGCCTACGAGCAGTACTTC
CASSLGAGTAYEQYF
>TRBV12-3/TRBV12-4|few|TRBJ2-3|NA
TGTGCCAGCAGTTTTTTCCCCCTCCACACAGATACGCAGTATTTT
CASSFFPLHTDTQYF
>TRBV20-1|few|TRBJ2-2|TRBD2
TGCAGTGCTAGACGACTAGCGGGAAAGACCGGGGAGCTGTTTTTT
CSARRLAGKTGELFF
>TRBV18|NA|TRBJ1-2|NA
TGTGCCAGCTCCCTACAGGGTAGTAGCTATGGCTACACCTTC
CASSLQGSSYGYTF
>TRBV28|many|TRBJ1-1|NA
TGTGCCAGCAGTTTGGGAACAACTCGTCGAGCTTTCTTT
CASSLGTTRRAFF
>TRBV30|NA|TRBJ1-3|NA
TGTACCTGGAGTGCCTCAGCGGGGGGAAACACCATATATTTT
CTWSASAGGNTIYF
>TRBV3-1|few|TRBJ2-7|NA
TGTGCCAGCAGCCAAGATTGGGGGGTAGACGAGCAGTACTTC
CASSQDWGVDEQYF
>TRBV20-1|NA|TRBJ2-7|NA
TGCAGTGCTAGAGATCCCCAGGCCTCCTACGAGCAGTACTTC
CSARDPQASYEQYF
>TRBV3-1|many|TRBJ1-2|NA
TGTGCCAGCAGCCATAGGGTGACTAACTATGGCTACACCTTC
CASSHRVTNYGYTF
>TRBV12-3/TRBV12-4|many|TRBJ1-5|NA
TGTGCCAGCAGTTTGACAATGAGCAATCAGCCCCAGCATTTT
CASSLTMSNQPQHF
>TRBV28|NA|TRBJ2-3|NA
TGTGCCAGCAGGAAGCTCGGACTAACCCCCTACACAGATACGCGGTATTTT
CASRKLGLTPYTDTRYF
>TRBV19|NA|TRBJ2-4|TRBD1
TGTGCCAGTAGGAAGCCGGGACAGGGCACGAACATTCAGTACTTC
CASRKPGQGTNIQYF
>TRBV5-1|few|TRBJ1-1|TRBD1
TGCGCCAGCAGCCCGCGGACAGGCCCCCTCCCTGAAGCTTTCTTT
CASSPRTGPLPEAFF
>TRBV5-1|many|TRBJ1-6|NA
TGCGCCAGCAGCCCCAGACAGGTCGCGAGTTATTCACCCCTCCACTTT
CASSPRQVASYSPLHF
>TRBV15|many|TRBJ2-2|NA
TGTGCCACCAGCAGAGATCGTGGGGCCACCGGGGAGCTGTTTTTT
CATSRDRGATGELFF
>TRBV7-3|many|TRBJ2-3|TRBD2
TGTGCCAGCAGCTCCGGACTAGTCGGCACAGATACGCAGTATTTT
CASSSGLVGTDTQYF
>TRBV5-5|many|TRBJ2-5|NA
TGTGCCAGCAGCACCGGGTCCCTGGGAGAGACCCAGTACTTC
CASSTGSLGETQYF